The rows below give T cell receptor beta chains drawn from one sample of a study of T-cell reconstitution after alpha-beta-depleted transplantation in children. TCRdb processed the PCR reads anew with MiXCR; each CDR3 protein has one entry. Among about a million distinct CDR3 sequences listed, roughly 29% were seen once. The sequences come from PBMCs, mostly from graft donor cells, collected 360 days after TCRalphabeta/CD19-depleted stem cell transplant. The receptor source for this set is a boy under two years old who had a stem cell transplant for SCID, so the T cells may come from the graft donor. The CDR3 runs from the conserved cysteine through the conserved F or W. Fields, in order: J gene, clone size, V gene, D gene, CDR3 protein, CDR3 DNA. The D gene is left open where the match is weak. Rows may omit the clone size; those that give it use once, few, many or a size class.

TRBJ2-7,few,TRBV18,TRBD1,CASSPVTGVEEQYF,TGTGCCAGCTCACCTGTTACAGGGGTAGAAGAGCAGTACTTC
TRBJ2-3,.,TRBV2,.,CASSEEYAPGHTDTQYF,TGTGCCAGCAGTGAAGAGTATGCGCCGGGACACACAGATACGCAGTATTTT
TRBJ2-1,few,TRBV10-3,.,CAISGDHYGNEQFF,TGTGCCATCAGTGGGGACCACTATGGCAATGAGCAGTTCTTC
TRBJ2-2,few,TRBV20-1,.,CSALGPNTGELFF,TGCAGTGCCCTTGGCCCAAACACCGGGGAGCTGTTTTTT
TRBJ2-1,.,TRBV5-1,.,CASSSAAGPPNEQFF,TGCGCCAGCAGCTCCGCGGCAGGACCCCCCAATGAGCAGTTCTTC
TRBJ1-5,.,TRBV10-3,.,CAISGGDSNQPQHF,TGTGCCATCAGTGGGGGCGATAGCAATCAGCCCCAGCATTTT
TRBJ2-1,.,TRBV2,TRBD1,CASSWATGGTDEQFF,TGTGCCAGCAGTTGGGCAACAGGGGGTACGGATGAGCAGTTCTTC
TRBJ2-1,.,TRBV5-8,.,CASSPYGQGSPYNEQFF,TGTGCCAGCAGCCCCTATGGTCAGGGGTCTCCCTACAATGAGCAGTTCTTC
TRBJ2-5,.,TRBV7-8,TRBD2,CASSLETSGAASQETQYF,TGTGCCAGCAGCTTAGAGACTAGCGGGGCAGCCAGCCAAGAGACCCAGTACTTC
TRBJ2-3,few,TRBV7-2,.,CASSYGLPGPDTQYF,TGTGCCAGCAGCTACGGTCTTCCAGGCCCAGATACGCAGTATTTT
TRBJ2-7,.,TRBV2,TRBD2,CASSQAGVSYEQYF,TGTGCCAGCAGTCAAGCGGGGGTGTCCTACGAGCAGTACTTC
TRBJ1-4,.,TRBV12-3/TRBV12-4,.,CASGPRGKLFF,TGTGCCAGCGGACCCCGGGGAAAACTGTTTTTT
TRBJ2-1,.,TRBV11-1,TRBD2,CASSPEIAGGQGALVLDEQFF,TGTGCCAGCAGCCCCGAGATAGCGGGGGGCCAAGGGGCCTTGGTGTTGGATGAGCAGTTCTTC
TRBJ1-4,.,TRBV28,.,CASSSKGAVTEKLFF,TGTGCCAGCAGTTCAAAAGGGGCGGTTACTGAAAAACTGTTTTTT
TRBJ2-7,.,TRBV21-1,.,CASSNTGVFEQYF,TGTGCCAGCAGCAATACAGGGGTTTTCGAGCAGTACTTC
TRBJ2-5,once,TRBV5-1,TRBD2,CASSEGLVRETQYF,TGCGCCAGCAGCGAGGGACTAGTCCGAGAGACCCAGTACTTC
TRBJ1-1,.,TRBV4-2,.,CASSQDRTGGAFF,TGTGCCAGCAGCCAAGACAGGACCGGGGGTGCTTTCTTT
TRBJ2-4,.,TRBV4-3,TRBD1,CASSQEWDRDIQYF,TGCGCCAGCAGCCAAGAGTGGGACAGAGACATTCAGTACTTC
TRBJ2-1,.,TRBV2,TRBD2,CASQTSGGAVLYNEQFF,TGTGCCAGCCAGACTAGCGGGGGGGCCGTTCTTTACAATGAGCAGTTCTTC
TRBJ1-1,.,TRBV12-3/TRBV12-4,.,CASSSKPLNTEAFF,TGTGCCAGCAGTTCTAAACCGTTGAACACTGAAGCTTTCTTT
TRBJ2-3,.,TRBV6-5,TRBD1,CASSYPGGSTDTQYF,TGTGCCAGCAGTTACCCAGGGGGCAGCACAGATACGCAGTATTTT
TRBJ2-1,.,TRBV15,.,CATSRPLNEQFF,TGTGCCACCAGCAGACCACTAAATGAGCAGTTCTTC
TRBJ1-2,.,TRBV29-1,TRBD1,CSVGQGNYGYTF,TGCAGCGTTGGACAGGGGAACTATGGCTACACCTTC
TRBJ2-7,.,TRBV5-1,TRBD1,CASSWGTAAYEQYF,TGCGCCAGCAGCTGGGGGACAGCCGCCTACGAGCAGTACTTC
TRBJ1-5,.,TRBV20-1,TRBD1,CSAQGAYHSNQPQHF,TGCAGTGCCCAGGGGGCCTATCATAGCAATCAGCCCCAGCATTTT
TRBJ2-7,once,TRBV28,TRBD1,CASGTGGPYEQYF,TGTGCCAGCGGAACAGGGGGCCCCTACGAGCAGTACTTC
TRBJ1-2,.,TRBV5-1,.,CASSSPRALDYTF,TGCGCCAGCAGCTCGCCCAGGGCTCTTGACTACACCTTC
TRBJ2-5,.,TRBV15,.,CATSRDLGEETQYF,TGTGCCACCAGCAGAGATCTGGGGGAGGAGACCCAGTACTTC
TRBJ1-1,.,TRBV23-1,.,CASSQLWGNTEAFF,TGCGCCAGCAGTCAACTGTGGGGGAACACTGAAGCTTTCTTT
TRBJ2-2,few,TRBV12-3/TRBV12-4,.,CASSLFDRSELFF,TGTGCCAGCAGTTTATTCGACAGGTCGGAGCTGTTTTTT
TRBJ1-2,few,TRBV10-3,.,CAISDGVPAGYTF,TGTGCCATCAGTGACGGGGTTCCCGCTGGCTACACCTTC